The rows below give T cell receptor beta chains drawn from one sample of a study of T cell responses to AZD1222 COVID-19 vaccine. The method was immunoSEQ multiplex PCR; TCRdb's version includes in-frame clones alone and lacks a portion of them. The sample includes 90,000 to 120,000 clones, 89% of them seen just once. The sequenced sample was peripheral blood, obtained on day 0 of AZD1222 vaccination. These receptors all stem from an adult in good health. CDR3s include the opening cysteine and the closing phenylalanine or tryptophan. A D gene is named only where the DNA matches it firmly. Clone size is shown for a subset of rows, as once, few, many or a class of expanded clone.

j_call clone_size d_call v_call cdr3_nt cdr3_aa
TRBJ2-2 NA NA TRBV9 TGTGCCAGCAGCGTAGGTTCCTCCCGGAGGGGTAACACCGGGGAGCTGTTTTTT CASSVGSSRRGNTGELFF
TRBJ1-5 NA NA TRBV19 TGTGCCAGTAACGGGGGGCGAGGGAATCAGCCCCAGCATTTT CASNGGRGNQPQHF
TRBJ2-7 NA TRBD2 TRBV6-2/TRBV6-3 TGTGCCAGCAGCCGATCCGGGACTAGCGCGGGAGAGCAGTACTTC CASSRSGTSAGEQYF
TRBJ2-7 once NA TRBV5-1 TGCGCCAGCAGCTTGGATCCTAGCGCAACCTACGAGCAGTACTTC CASSLDPSATYEQYF
TRBJ2-3 NA TRBD2 TRBV5-1 TGCGCCAGCAGCTATCCTAGCGGGAGTGCAGATACGCAGTATTTT CASSYPSGSADTQYF
TRBJ1-1 NA NA TRBV19 TGTGCCAGTAGTATCGGCCGGGGGACTGAAGCTTTCTTT CASSIGRGTEAFF
TRBJ1-5 NA NA TRBV6-6 TGTGCCAGCAGTTACTCGGATCAGCCCCAGCATTTT CASSYSDQPQHF
TRBJ2-7 NA TRBD1 TRBV27 TGTGCCAGCAGCGTAAGTATCGGGACAGGGAACTACGAGCAGTACTTC CASSVSIGTGNYEQYF
TRBJ1-2 NA NA TRBV28 TGTGCCAGCAGTTTCTCAGGGGCGGGTGGCTACACCTTC CASSFSGAGGYTF
TRBJ1-2 NA NA TRBV6-5 TGTGCCAGCGGCGAAATGGCAGGGTACTATGGCTACACCTTC CASGEMAGYYGYTF
TRBJ1-1 once NA TRBV24-1 TGTGCCACCAGTGACTGGGTCGGAACTGAAGCTTTCTTT CATSDWVGTEAFF
TRBJ1-4 once NA TRBV6-5 TGTGCCAGCAGTTACAATGGTGCCAGGGAAAAACTGTTTTTT CASSYNGAREKLFF
TRBJ2-6 NA NA TRBV3-1/TRBV3-2 TGTGCCAGCAGCCAAGAGATTGGGGCCAACGTCCTGACTTTC CASSQEIGANVLTF